The T cell receptor beta chain under discussion was sequenced for a study of CD8 T cells in Susac syndrome. Stable or active relapsing-remitting multiple sclerosis, untreated and meeting revised McDonald criteria, defined the controls. Points from the study as a whole: The authors acknowledged that their TCR sequencing and HLA analysis involved a relatively small number of individuals.

Trimming took off 4 bases at V and 4 bases at J, with 14 bases between the two ends. The CDR3 has 15 residues. The germline V gene encodes CDR1 SEHNR and CDR2 FQNEAQ (reference sequence). In the case of this clonotype: Its specificity is unknown.

Reverse transcription of roughly 0.45 to 1 ug RNA used random hexamers. Amplification of the TCR beta CDR3 was carried out by immunoSEQ multiplex PCR, which spanned a total of 54 Vbeta and 13 Jbeta segments. Using its own MiXCR run on the immunoSEQ multiplex PCR reads, TCRdb lists one record per CDR3 protein. The sample comprises just over 150,000 distinct CDR3 sequences, roughly 95% of which are singletons, and 0.15% rests with the top ten. The TCR comes from a human donor with multiple sclerosis. The sequenced sample was CD8+ T cells from PBMCs. This chain uses TRBV7-9 with TRBJ2-1, with D tentatively TRBD1 (6 bases). The CDR3 spells CASSSAGTPYNEQFF. The CDR3 DNA is TGTGCCAGCAGCTCCGCCGGGACACCATACAATGAGCAGTTCTTC.